Below are 16 T cell receptor beta chains sequenced from a single sample in a study of blood T cells in healthy people across ages. The use of a sample-barcoded 5' primer and a J-beta primer mix characterized a second PCR of roughly 6 to 12 cycles. MiXCR, applied by TCRdb to the 5' RACE reads, yields one record per CDR3 protein. The repertoire holds about 1,400,000 distinct CDR3 sequences, with about 43% as singletons. The specimen was blood. The receptors were gathered from a woman aged 18-29 years in good health.

The chain employs TRBV7-9 and TRBJ2-3; 7 bases align to TRBD1. The CDR3 runs to 16 residues. The germline V gene has CDR1 SEHNR and CDR2 FQNEAQ (reference sequence). Germline trimming cut 0 bases from V and 2 bases from J; bases unmatched to any gene: 5. The chain's CDR3 is CASSLAPTGDTDTQYF. In nucleotides, the CDR3 is TGTGCCAGCAGCTTAGCCCCAACAGGGGACACAGATACGCAGTATTTT.

This CDR3 is CASSPRGTNYGYTF. CDR3 bases: TGTGCCAGCAGCCCCCGTGGCACCAACTATGGCTACACCTTC. This chain links TRBV2 with TRBJ1-2; D is undetermined. The CDR3 sequence is 14 residues long. Germline-derived CDR1 and CDR2 are SNHLY and FYNNEI. The germline V and J ends were trimmed by 6 bases and 2 bases, with 13 bases remaining between them.

There are a few counts of this clonotype. The genes are TRBV10-3 and TRBJ2-1; the D gene could be TRBD1 or TRBD2 (5 bases each). Germline-derived CDR1 and CDR2 are ENHRY and SYGVKD. Trimming took 5 bases from V and 6 from J, leaving 17 bases between them. The CDR3 has 15 residues. The CDR3 is CAISRPEGRPNEQFF. CDR3 bases: TGTGCCATCAGTAGACCCGAGGGGCGGCCCAATGAGCAGTTCTTC.

There are a few counts of this clonotype. The chain uses TRBV27 and TRBJ2-5; D uncertain. Germline V lookup: CDR1 MNHEY, CDR2 SMNVEV (reference sequence). Between the trimmed V and J ends, which lost 4 bases and 5 bases, there was a span of 14 bases. The CDR3 spans 14 residues. CDR3 nucleotide sequence: TGTGCCAGCAGTTCGCCAAGTTTTCTGGAGACCCAGTACTTC. Its translation: CASSSPSFLETQYF.

The chain combines TRBV20-1 with TRBJ2-1, with D tentatively TRBD1 (6 bases). The V gene lost 6 bases and the J gene lost 3 bases, with 12 bases spanning the gap. The CDR3 spans 13 residues. CDR1 is DFQATT, CDR2 SNEGSKA, per germline (reference sequence). The CDR3 reads CSARQDFYNEQFF. As DNA, the CDR3 is TGCAGTGCACGACAGGACTTCTACAATGAGCAGTTCTTC.

Ten or more counts support this clonotype. This chain joins TRBV20-1 and TRBJ2-7; 10 nucleotides agree with TRBD1. The CDR3 is 13 amino acids. Germline CDR1 is DFQATT and CDR2 is SNEGSKA (reference sequence). Trimming cost V 3 bases and J 3 bases; bases outside gene matches: 2. The CDR3 DNA reads TGCAGTGCTAGCCGGGACAGGGGCTACGAGCAGTACTTC. It encodes CSASRDRGYEQYF.

V and J are TRBV7-8 and TRBJ2-7; the D is unclear. This CDR3 has 13 residues. Germline CDR1 SGHVS, CDR2 FQNEAQ. The ends were cut back, 4 bases at V and 7 bases at J, with 14 bases in the middle. The CDR3 nucleotides are TGTGCCAGCAGCTGTCGTTCTTGGGGAGAGCAGTACTTC. Its protein is CASSCRSWGEQYF.

This clonotype was seen a few times. V usage is TRBV7-9 and J usage is TRBJ2-7, with 7 bases matching TRBD2. The CDR3 has 14 residues. Germline assignment: CDR1 SEHNR and CDR2 FQNEAQ (reference sequence). V shed 4 bases, J shed 2 bases, and the junction held 5 bases outside the gene matches. The CDR3 loop reads CASSYGLETYEQYF. CDR3 DNA: TGTGCCAGCAGCTACGGACTAGAAACCTACGAGCAGTACTTC.

V is TRBV20-1 and J is TRBJ1-2; tentatively, D is TRBD1 (5 bases). The CDR3 loop spans 14 amino acids. Between the trimmed V and J ends, which lost 5 bases and 1 base, there was a span of 14 bases. In germline, CDR1 is DFQATT, CDR2 SNEGSKA (reference sequence). The CDR3 bases are TGCAGTGCTGGGGGGGAAGGGCATAACTATGGCTACACCTTC. This translates into CSAGGEGHNYGYTF.

The V call is TRBV5-1, the J call TRBJ2-1; D is possibly TRBD2 (6 bases). This CDR3 region has 14 residues. Germline lookup yields CDR1 SGHRS and CDR2 YFSETQ. The V end was cut by 4 bases, the J end by 4 bases, with 12 bases between. CDR3 protein: CASSELGRYNEQFF. CDR3 DNA sequence: TGCGCCAGCAGCGAGCTCGGGAGATACAATGAGCAGTTCTTC. Filled out from reference TRBV5-1 and TRBJ2-1, the complete variable domain reads KAGVTQTPRYLIKTRGQQVTLSCSPISGHRSVSWYQQTPGQGLQFLFEYFSETQRNKGNFPGRFSGRQFSNSRSEMNVSTLELGDSALYLCASSELGRYNEQFFGPGTRLTVL.

This chain links TRBV5-1 with TRBJ2-1, with D possibly TRBD2 on 6 matching bases. Germline CDR1 and CDR2: SGHRS and YFSETQ. This CDR3 is built from 13 residues. The ends were cut back, 6 bases at V and 6 bases at J, with 13 bases in the middle. DNA for the CDR3: TGCGCCAGCATCCCAGCGGGTGGCAATGAGCAGTTCTTC. Its protein product is CASIPAGGNEQFF.

A few counts support this clonotype. J is TRBJ2-7 and V is TRBV2; 7 bases are shared with TRBD1. Germline CDR1 SNHLY, CDR2 FYNNEI. The CDR3 sequence is 15 residues long. The trim removed 3 bases at V and 3 bases at J, leaving 8 bases unmatched. As DNA, the CDR3 is TGTGCCAGCAGTGACGCGACAGGGATCTACTACGAGCAGTACTTC. Its translation: CASSDATGIYYEQYF.

The chain employs TRBV7-9 and TRBJ2-1; possible D gene TRBD2, 6 bases. V lost 1 base and J lost 4, with 14 bases in between. CDR1 is SEHNR and CDR2 is FQNEAQ in the germline V gene (reference sequence). CDR3 length: 16 amino acids. CDR3 loop: CASSLELIAAYNEQFF. The CDR3 nucleotides are TGTGCCAGCAGCTTAGAGCTAATAGCGGCTTACAATGAGCAGTTCTTC.

This clonotype occurred once. The CDR3 nucleotides are TGTGCCTGGACCCGGGATTCCTCCACAGATACGCAGTATTTT. Its translation: CAWTRDSSTDTQYF. The chain carries TRBV30 and TRBJ2-3, with a possible D match to TRBD2 (5 bases). CDR3 size: 14 residues. Germline V gene data show CDR1 as GTSNPN and CDR2 as SVGIG (reference sequence). V shed 4 bases and J shed 2 bases, with 13 bases lying between them. Full variable domain (missing parts from reference TRBV30 and TRBJ2-3): SQTIHQWPATLVQPVGSPLSLECTVEGTSNPNLYWYRQAAGRGLQLLFYSVGIGQISSEVPQNLSASRPQDRQFILSSKKLLLSDSGFYLCAWTRDSSTDTQYFGPGTRLTVL.

This clonotype was counted a single time. The rearrangement links TRBV5-5 to TRBJ2-5; 9 bases map to TRBD2. With 4 bases clipped from V and 2 bases from J, the junction kept 6 bases outside the gene matches. The CDR3 is 15 residues long. CDR1 SGHKS and CDR2 YYEKEE come from the germline V gene (reference sequence). CDR3 DNA: TGTGCCAGCAGCCCCCTCAGCGGGGGGCAAGAGACCCAGTACTTC. Its translation: CASSPLSGGQETQYF.

The chain combines TRBV7-9 with TRBJ2-2, with D perhaps matching TRBD1 (6 bases). Trimming removed 4 bases from V and 0 bases from J, with 12 bases in between. The CDR3 has 16 residues. CDR1 SEHNR and CDR2 FQNEAQ come from the germline V gene (reference sequence). This CDR3 is CASSSSGTTNTGELFF. In nucleotides, the CDR3 is TGTGCCAGCAGCTCTTCAGGGACAACGAACACCGGGGAGCTGTTTTTT.